The T cell receptor beta chain described here comes from a study of cytomegalovirus exposure and HLA in healthy donors. Study-wide results and caveats: The study reported that TCR beta sequences accurately predicted HLA-A and HLA-B alleles in most subjects.

All the people who gave samples were healthy bone marrow donors. It was with 60 Vbeta and 13 Jbeta primers that the PCR ran. Clones were read by immunoSEQ multiplex PCR, and TCRdb kept only the in-frame ones, dropping some. This table lists approximately 180,000 clones. A remark on this clone: Its antigen remains unknown.

Germline CDR1 and CDR2: MGHDK and SYGVNS. There are 14 residues in the CDR3. Trimming took off 5 bases at V and 5 bases at J, with 12 bases between the two ends. The sequenced material came from PBMCs. The source is a man between 25 and 39 years old in good health and CMV-seronegative. The chain couples TRBV25-1 to TRBJ1-4; TRBD1 is a possible D gene (6 bases). Here the CDR3 DNA reads TGTGCCAGCAGTTATGGACAGAGGAATGAAAAACTGTTTTTT. As protein: CASSYGQRNEKLFF. Full variable domain (rest looked up from reference TRBV25-1 and TRBJ1-4): EADIYQTPRYLVIGTGKKITLECSQTMGHDKMYWYQQDPGMELHLIHYSYGVNSTEKGDLSSESTVSRIRTEHFPLTLESARPSHTSQYLCASSYGQRNEKLFFGSGTQLSVL.